These T cell receptor beta chains were read from a single sample in a study of CXCR3-negative and CXCR3-positive naive CD8 T cells. Following a re-call of the 5' RACE reads, TCRdb has one entry per CDR3 protein and lacks DNA. In all, the sample yields fewer than 10,000 distinct CDR3 sequences. Source material: naive CXCR3+ CD8+ T cells from blood. Source of these receptors: a human donor in good health. Some clones in this sample may be carry-over from other donors' samples. Each CDR3 is given with its conserved first and last residue. The order of the fields is J gene, V gene, clone size, CDR3 protein. Some rows mark clone size as missing; the rest say once, few, many or name a class of expanded clone.

J: TRBJ2-1; V: TRBV7-9; size: -; CDR3: CASSPPVLAPNYNEQFF
J: TRBJ2-7; V: TRBV29-1; size: medium-sized; CDR3: CSVGGRNSYEQYF
J: TRBJ1-2; V: TRBV29-1; size: -; CDR3: CSVGDTNMGARSYTF
J: TRBJ2-4; V: TRBV25-1; size: -; CDR3: CASRGGGGSKNIQYF
J: TRBJ2-1; V: TRBV20-1; size: -; CDR3: CSAREGGYSYNEQFF
J: TRBJ2-1; V: TRBV7-9; size: -; CDR3: CASSLASRPGNEQFF
J: TRBJ2-3; V: TRBV20-1; size: medium-sized; CDR3: CSVSHDPSTDTQYF
J: TRBJ2-7; V: TRBV29-1; size: -; CDR3: CSVSMGVEQYF
J: TRBJ2-5; V: TRBV7-9; size: -; CDR3: CASSNPTRVGQTQYF
J: TRBJ2-2; V: TRBV28; size: medium-sized; CDR3: CASSSSDRGLVTGELFF
J: TRBJ2-1; V: TRBV29-1; size: -; CDR3: CSVDELAAYNEQFF
J: TRBJ2-3; V: TRBV12-3/TRBV12-4; size: medium-sized; CDR3: CASSSMGLAATDTQYF
J: TRBJ2-7; V: TRBV7-8; size: -; CDR3: CASSSAGPLYEQYF
J: TRBJ2-5; V: TRBV5-1; size: -; CDR3: CASSSGWETQYF
J: TRBJ2-1; V: TRBV29-1; size: -; CDR3: CSLQLSGKEGNEQFF
J: TRBJ1-2; V: TRBV19; size: -; CDR3: CASSISGNYGYTF
J: TRBJ2-4; V: TRBV18; size: -; CDR3: CASSPPETEGGIRNIQYF
J: TRBJ2-1; V: TRBV5-1; size: -; CDR3: CASTTGTAEQFF
J: TRBJ1-1; V: TRBV29-1; size: -; CDR3: CSVYDGNEAFF
J: TRBJ2-7; V: TRBV29-1; size: -; CDR3: CSVDPQGLDEQYF
J: TRBJ1-1; V: TRBV29-1; size: medium-sized; CDR3: CSVEVPLTGLTEAFF
J: TRBJ2-1; V: TRBV28; size: -; CDR3: CASSTMTSGTYNEQFF
J: TRBJ1-1; V: TRBV10-3; size: medium-sized; CDR3: CAINDLGGTTEAFF
J: TRBJ2-1; V: TRBV29-1; size: -; CDR3: CSVEDRTFSYNEQFF
J: TRBJ1-1; V: TRBV4-3; size: medium-sized; CDR3: CASSQWGSDVTEAFF
J: TRBJ1-1; V: TRBV5-6; size: -; CDR3: CASSLGGNTEAFF
J: TRBJ2-3; V: TRBV29-1; size: -; CDR3: CSVEDFTSTDTQYF
J: TRBJ1-6; V: TRBV5-1; size: -; CDR3: CASSLEGSSYNSPLHF
J: TRBJ2-7; V: TRBV29-1; size: -; CDR3: CSVVLAGGPIEQFF
J: TRBJ2-4; V: TRBV28; size: medium-sized; CDR3: CASSSENYIQYF
J: TRBJ2-4; V: TRBV7-9; size: -; CDR3: CASSLVGVDIQYF
J: TRBJ2-1; V: TRBV29-1; size: -; CDR3: CSVDGQEVNEQFF
J: TRBJ2-2; V: TRBV24-1; size: -; CDR3: CATSPLETTRELFF
J: TRBJ2-1; V: TRBV12-3/TRBV12-4; size: -; CDR3: CASTGDRVYEQFF
J: TRBJ2-1; V: TRBV9; size: medium-sized; CDR3: CASESGLAGSSYNEQFF
J: TRBJ2-1; V: TRBV11-2; size: -; CDR3: CASSSGLGSGNYNEQFF
J: TRBJ2-7; V: TRBV29-1; size: -; CDR3: CSVLIIYEQYF
J: TRBJ1-6; V: TRBV6-5; size: -; CDR3: CASTDRDRDNSPLHF
J: TRBJ2-3; V: TRBV2; size: -; CDR3: CASSEFPTTSTDTQYF
J: TRBJ2-7; V: TRBV6-6; size: -; CDR3: CASSYSSYEQYF
J: TRBJ2-1; V: TRBV28; size: -; CDR3: CASSLVVSYNEQFF
J: TRBJ1-1; V: TRBV29-1; size: medium-sized; CDR3: CSARGGENTEAFF
J: TRBJ2-7; V: TRBV7-9; size: -; CDR3: CASSAGTGAYEQYF
J: TRBJ1-1; V: TRBV5-4; size: -; CDR3: CASSSWPGTGKRDAFF
J: TRBJ1-1; V: TRBV28; size: -; CDR3: CASILRHEVTYTEAFF
J: TRBJ2-5; V: TRBV28; size: medium-sized; CDR3: CASSFKRFQETQYF
J: TRBJ2-3; V: TRBV18; size: -; CDR3: CDSSRLSGLAGVSDTQYF
J: TRBJ1-2; V: TRBV12-3/TRBV12-4; size: -; CDR3: CASTGPPHYGYTF